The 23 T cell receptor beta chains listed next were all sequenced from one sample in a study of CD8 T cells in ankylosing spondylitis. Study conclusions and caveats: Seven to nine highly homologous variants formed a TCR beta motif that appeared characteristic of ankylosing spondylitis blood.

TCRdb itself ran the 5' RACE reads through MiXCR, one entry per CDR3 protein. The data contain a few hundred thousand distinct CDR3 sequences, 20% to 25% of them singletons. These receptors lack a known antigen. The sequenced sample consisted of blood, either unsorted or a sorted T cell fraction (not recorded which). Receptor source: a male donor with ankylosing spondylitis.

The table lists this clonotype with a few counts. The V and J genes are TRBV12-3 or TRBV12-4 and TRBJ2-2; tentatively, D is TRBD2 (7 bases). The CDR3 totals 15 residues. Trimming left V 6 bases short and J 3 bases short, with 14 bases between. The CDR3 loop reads CASSAGAVYTGELFF. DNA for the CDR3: TGTGCCAGCAGCGCGGGGGCCGTTTACACCGGGGAGCTGTTTTTT.

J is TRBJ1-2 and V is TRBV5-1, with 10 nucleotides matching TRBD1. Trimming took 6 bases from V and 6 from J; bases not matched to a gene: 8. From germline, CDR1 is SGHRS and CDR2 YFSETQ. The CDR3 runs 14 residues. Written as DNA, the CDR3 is TGCGCCAGCAACCCTGGACAGGGGGTGCATGGCTACACCTTC. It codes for CASNPGQGVHGYTF.

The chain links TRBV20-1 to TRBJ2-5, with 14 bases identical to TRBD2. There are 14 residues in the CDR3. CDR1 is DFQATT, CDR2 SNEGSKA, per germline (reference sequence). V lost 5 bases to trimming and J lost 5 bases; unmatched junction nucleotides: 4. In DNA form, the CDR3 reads TGCAGTGCTGGACGGACTAGCGGGAGGGAGACCCAGTACTTC. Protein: CSAGRTSGRETQYF.

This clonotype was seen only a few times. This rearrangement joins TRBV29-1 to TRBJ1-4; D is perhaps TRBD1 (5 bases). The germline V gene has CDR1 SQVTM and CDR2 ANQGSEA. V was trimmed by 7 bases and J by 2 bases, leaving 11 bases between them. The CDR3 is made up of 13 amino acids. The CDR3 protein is CSALRGTNEKLFF. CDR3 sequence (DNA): TGCAGCGCCCTCCGGGGGACTAATGAAAAACTGTTTTTT.

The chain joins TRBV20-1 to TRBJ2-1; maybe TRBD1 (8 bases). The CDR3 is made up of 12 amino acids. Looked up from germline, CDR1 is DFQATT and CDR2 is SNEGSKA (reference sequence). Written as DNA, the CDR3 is TGCAGAACAGGGGGGGGCCGGAGTGAGCAGTTCTTC. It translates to CRTGGGRSEQFF.

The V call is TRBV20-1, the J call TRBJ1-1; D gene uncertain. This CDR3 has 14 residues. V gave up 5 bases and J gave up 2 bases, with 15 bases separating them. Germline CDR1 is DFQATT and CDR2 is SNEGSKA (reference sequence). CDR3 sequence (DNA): TGCAGTGCTTGGAGCGTGGCCGCAAACACTGAAGCTTTCTTT. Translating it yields CSAWSVAANTEAFF.

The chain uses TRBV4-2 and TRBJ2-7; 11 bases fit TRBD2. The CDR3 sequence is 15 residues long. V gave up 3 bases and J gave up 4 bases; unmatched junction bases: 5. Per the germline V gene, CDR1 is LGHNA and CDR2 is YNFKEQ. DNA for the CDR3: TGTGCCAGCAGCCAGGTGGGACTAGCGGAATACGAGCAGTACTTC. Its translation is CASSQVGLAEYEQYF.

The CDR3 nucleotides read TGTGCCAGCAGCCCCTCGGCGGCCGGGATGTCCTACGAGCAGTACTTC. The encoded protein is CASSPSAAGMSYEQYF. The chain employs TRBV5-6 and TRBJ2-7; possibly TRBD2 for D (5 bases). The CDR3 contains 16 residues. Germline-derived CDR1 and CDR2 are SGHDT and YYEEEE. Deletions cut 4 bases from V and 1 base from J, with 18 bases between. Together with reference TRBV5-6 and TRBJ2-7, the CDR3 gives the full variable domain: DAGVTQSPTHLIKTRGQQVTLRCSPKSGHDTVSWYQQALGQGPQFIFQYYEEEERQRGNFPDRFSGHQFPNYSSELNVNALLLGDSALYLCASSPSAAGMSYEQYFGPGTRLTVT.

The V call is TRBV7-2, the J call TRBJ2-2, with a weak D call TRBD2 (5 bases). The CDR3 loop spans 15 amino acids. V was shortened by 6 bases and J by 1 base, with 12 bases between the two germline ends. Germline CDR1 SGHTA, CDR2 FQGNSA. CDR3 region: CASSLGRMNTGELFF. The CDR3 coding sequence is TGTGCCAGCAGTCTGGGGAGAATGAACACCGGGGAGCTGTTTTTT.

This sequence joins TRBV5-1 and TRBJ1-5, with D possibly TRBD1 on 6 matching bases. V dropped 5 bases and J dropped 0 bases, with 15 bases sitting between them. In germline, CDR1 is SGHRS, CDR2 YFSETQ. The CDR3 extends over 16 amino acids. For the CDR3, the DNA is TGCGCCAGCAGTGAGGGGGGGCAACATAGCAATCAGCCCCAGCATTTT. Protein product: CASSEGGQHSNQPQHF. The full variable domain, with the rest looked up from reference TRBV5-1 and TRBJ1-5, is KAGVTQTPRYLIKTRGQQVTLSCSPISGHRSVSWYQQTPGQGLQFLFEYFSETQRNKGNFPGRFSGRQFSNSRSEMNVSTLELGDSALYLCASSEGGQHSNQPQHFGDGTRLSIL.

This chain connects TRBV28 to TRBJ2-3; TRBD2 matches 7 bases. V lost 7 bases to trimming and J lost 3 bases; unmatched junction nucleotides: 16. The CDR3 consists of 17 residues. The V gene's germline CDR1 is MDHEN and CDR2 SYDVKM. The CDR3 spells CASTRMRERRGTDTQYF. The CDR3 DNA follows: TGTGCCAGCACCCGGATGCGGGAGAGAAGGGGTACAGATACGCAGTATTTT.

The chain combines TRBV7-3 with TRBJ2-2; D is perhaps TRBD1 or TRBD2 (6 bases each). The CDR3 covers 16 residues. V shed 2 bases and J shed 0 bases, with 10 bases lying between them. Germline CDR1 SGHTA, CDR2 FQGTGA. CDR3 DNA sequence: TGTGCCAGCAGCTTACGGGGGCCCGCGAACACCGGGGAGCTGTTTTTT. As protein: CASSLRGPANTGELFF.

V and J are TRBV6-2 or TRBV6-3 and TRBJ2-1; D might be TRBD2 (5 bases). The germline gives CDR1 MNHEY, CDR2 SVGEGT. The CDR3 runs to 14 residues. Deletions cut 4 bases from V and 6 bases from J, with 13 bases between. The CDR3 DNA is TGTGCCAGCAGTTCTTATGGACTGCTCAATGAGCAGTTCTTC. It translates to CASSSYGLLNEQFF.

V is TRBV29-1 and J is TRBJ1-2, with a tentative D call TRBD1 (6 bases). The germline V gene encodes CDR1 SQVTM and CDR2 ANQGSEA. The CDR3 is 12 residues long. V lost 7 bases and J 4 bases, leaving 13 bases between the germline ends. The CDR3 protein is CSAVTGSYGYTF. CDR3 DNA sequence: TGCAGCGCTGTGACAGGATCCTATGGCTACACCTTC.

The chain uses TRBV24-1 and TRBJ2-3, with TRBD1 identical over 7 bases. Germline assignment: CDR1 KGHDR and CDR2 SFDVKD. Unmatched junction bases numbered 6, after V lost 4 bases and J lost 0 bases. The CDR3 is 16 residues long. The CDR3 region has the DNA TGTGCCACCAGTGAGCTCGGGACAGCTAGCACAGATACGCAGTATTTT. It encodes CATSELGTASTDTQYF.

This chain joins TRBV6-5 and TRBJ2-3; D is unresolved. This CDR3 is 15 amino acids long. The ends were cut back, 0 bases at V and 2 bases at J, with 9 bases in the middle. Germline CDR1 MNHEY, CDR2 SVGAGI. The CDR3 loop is CASSYSKAITDTQYF. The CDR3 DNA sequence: TGTGCCAGCAGTTACTCGAAGGCGATCACAGATACGCAGTATTTT.

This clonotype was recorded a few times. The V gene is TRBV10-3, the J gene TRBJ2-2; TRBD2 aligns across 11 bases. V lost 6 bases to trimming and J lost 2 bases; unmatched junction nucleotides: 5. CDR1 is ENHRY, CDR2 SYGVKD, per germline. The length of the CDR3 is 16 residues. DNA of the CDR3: TGTGCCATCAGCCTAGCGGGAGGTTCTAACACCGGGGAGCTGTTTTTT. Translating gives CAISLAGGSNTGELFF.

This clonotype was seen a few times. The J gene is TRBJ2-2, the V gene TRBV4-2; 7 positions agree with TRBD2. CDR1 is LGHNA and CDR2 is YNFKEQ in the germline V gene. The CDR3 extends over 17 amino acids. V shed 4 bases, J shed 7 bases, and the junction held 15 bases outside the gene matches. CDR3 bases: TGTGCCAGCAGCCGGAACCCCGGGACTACCGCGGGCGGGGAGCTGTTTTTT. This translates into CASSRNPGTTAGGELFF.

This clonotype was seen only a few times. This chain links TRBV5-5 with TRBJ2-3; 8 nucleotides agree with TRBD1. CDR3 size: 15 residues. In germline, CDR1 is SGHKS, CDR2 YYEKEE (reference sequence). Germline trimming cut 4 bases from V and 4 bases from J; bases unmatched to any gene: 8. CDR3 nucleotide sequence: TGTGCCAGCAGCCTCGGACAGGGCGGTCCAGATACGCAGTATTTT. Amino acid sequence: CASSLGQGGPDTQYF.

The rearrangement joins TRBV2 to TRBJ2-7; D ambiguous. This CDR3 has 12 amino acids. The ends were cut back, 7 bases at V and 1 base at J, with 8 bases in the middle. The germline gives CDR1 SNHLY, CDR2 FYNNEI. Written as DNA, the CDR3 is TGTGCCAGCACGCCACCGTCCTACGAGCAGTACTTC. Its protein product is CASTPPSYEQYF.

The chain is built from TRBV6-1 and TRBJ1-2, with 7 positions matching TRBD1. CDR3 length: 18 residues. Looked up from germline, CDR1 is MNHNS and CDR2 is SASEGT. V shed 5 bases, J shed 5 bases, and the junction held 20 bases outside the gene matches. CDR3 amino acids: CASSPRQGTPWFGYGYTF. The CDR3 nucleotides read TGTGCCAGCAGTCCCAGACAGGGAACCCCCTGGTTCGGATATGGCTACACCTTC.

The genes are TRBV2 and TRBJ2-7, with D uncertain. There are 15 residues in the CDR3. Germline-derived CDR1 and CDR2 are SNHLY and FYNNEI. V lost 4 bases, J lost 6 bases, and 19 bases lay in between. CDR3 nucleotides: TGTGCCAGCAGTGTGGATTTCCCCTACGCCCCCGAGCAGTACTTC. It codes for CASSVDFPYAPEQYF.

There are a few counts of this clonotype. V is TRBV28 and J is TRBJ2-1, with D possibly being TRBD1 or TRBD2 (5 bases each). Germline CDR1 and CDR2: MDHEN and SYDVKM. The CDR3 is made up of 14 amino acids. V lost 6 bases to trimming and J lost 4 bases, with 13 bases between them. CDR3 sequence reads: CASSSPGRYNEQFF. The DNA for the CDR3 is TGTGCCAGCAGCTCTCCGGGACGGTACAATGAGCAGTTCTTC.